This T cell receptor beta chain was sequenced for a study of control samples from healthy donors and cancer patients. The assay was immunoSEQ multiplex PCR, and TCRdb's table has in-frame clones only and misses some. Seen here are roughly 150,000 clones, roughly 90% observed once, and the top ten hold around 4.9%. The germline V and J ends were trimmed by 0 bases and 8 bases, with 19 bases remaining between them. This CDR3 is built from 17 residues. Germline CDR1 reads MGHRA; CDR2 reads YSYEKL. This receptor was taken from a man younger than 40 in good health. The sequencing input was blood. The rearrangement links TRBV4-1 to TRBJ1-4; D unclear. CDR3 DNA sequence: TGCGCCAGCAGCCAAGATGGAACTGTCGGGGTTTGGGAAAAACTGTTTTTT. Translated, it gives CASSQDGTVGVWEKLFF.